This note documents a single TCR beta chain sequence. The sample originates from a study of blood T cell repertoires in COVID-19. For the study at large: Acute-phase and convalescent COVID-19 samples originated in the United States, Italy and Spain. Nucleic acid was either cDNA or gDNA, and it came from T cells, B-cell-depleted T cells, or PBMCs.

This CDR3 region has 17 residues. The germline CDR1 and CDR2 sequences are LGHDT and YNNKEL (reference sequence). The junction had 11 bases not matched to a gene; V was cut back by 8 bases and J by 1 base. Authors' processing steps: Amplification of reference gene primers was used by the study to estimate nucleated cell counts. TCRdb's copy holds only in-frame clones and misses some; the assay was immunoSEQ multiplex PCR. V, J and clone size are taken as reported in that table, and D and trimming were inferred from the DNA itself. The sample contains 300,000 to 400,000 clones, roughly 86% of which appear only once. Seattle-derived patients entered the study during active infection and were followed longitudinally.

This chain uses TRBV3-1 (or the pseudogene TRBV3-2) with TRBJ1-5, with 10 nucleotides matching TRBD1. The sequencing sample was made of peripheral blood. This sequence originates from a man younger than 40 with COVID-19, enrolled during active disease. The CDR3: CASGAGQGTASNQPQHF. In nucleotides, the CDR3 is TGTGCCAGCGGTGCGGGACAGGGGACGGCCAGCAATCAGCCCCAGCATTTT.